This T cell receptor (beta chain) comes out of a study of radiotherapy plus CTLA-4 blockade in lung cancer (dated by TCRdb to the late 2010s). Study-wide context: Objective responses occurred in roughly 20% of enrolled patients, and about 30% achieved disease control. Broader findings and caveats from the paper: TCR clones derived from tumors expanded in peripheral blood after treatment with radiotherapy and ipilimumab. The strongest predictors of response, as reported, were early dynamic changes in blood T cell clones along with a rise in serum interferon-beta after radiation.

The method behind the library was the immunoSEQ multiplex PCR assay. Sourced from immuneACCESS, this table was stored by TCRdb with only in-frame sequences that have V and J called. A share of the clones is absent; for the studies checked, an unresolved V gene accounts for under half, and the remainder has no known explanation. The sample yields about 48,000 clones; approximately 86% were counted once. The ten largest clones take up over 15% of the sample. In this study, focal radiation therapy paired with CTLA-4 blockade (ipilimumab) was tested in patients who had chemo-refractory metastatic non-small-cell lung cancer. Of note for this clone: The target of this receptor is not known. No much larger clone exists at a distance of one base, and base qualities are not known.

The sequence was obtained from a human donor with non-small cell lung cancer that progressed on radiotherapy plus ipilimumab. Some clones in this sample may be carry-over from other donors' samples. The sample was peripheral blood, taken from a patient treated with radiotherapy plus ipilimumab.

The base sequence is TGTGCCAGCAGCTTAGCGGCAGGTTTATCAGAGACCCAGTACTTC. Its translation is CASSLAAGLSETQYF. The chain uses TRBV7-7 and TRBJ2-5; the D gene identity is not certain. Between the V and J ends, shortened by 0 bases and 4 bases respectively, the junction contains 12 bases. Including the terminal cysteine and phenylalanine, the CDR3 comprises 15 residues. Of the read, only the CDR3 DNA is kept; its 45 bases are in frame from base 1. The germline V gene (reference sequence) provides CDR1 SSHAT and CDR2 FNYEAQ.